Shown below are 6 T cell receptor beta chains from a single sample sequenced in a study of T cell repertoires in cytomegalovirus infection. A single record per CDR3 protein comes from TCRdb applying MiXCR to the reads. The profile covers 200,000 or so distinct CDR3 sequences, with roughly a fifth appearing a single time and 2.9% taken by the ten largest. The sample was PBMCs. The receptors derive from a human donor in good health (CMV status not recorded). Some clones in this sample may be carry-over from other donors' samples.

Comment on this clonotype: Possible read error: a much larger clone is one base away. This chain connects TRBV6-6 to TRBJ2-5; perhaps D is TRBD1 or TRBD2 (6 bases each). CDR1 is MNHNY and CDR2 is SVGAGI in the germline V gene (reference sequence). The V end was cut by 7 bases, the J end by 4 bases, with 16 bases between. The CDR3 has 14 residues. CDR3 amino acids: CASTSVGAGETQYF. CDR3 nucleotides: TGTGCCAGCACTAGCGTGGGGGCAGGAGAGACCCAGTACTTC.

This clonotype was observed a single time. V and J are TRBV28 and TRBJ2-7; D not certain. The CDR3 loop spans 13 amino acids. Germline-derived CDR1 and CDR2 are MDHEN and SYDVKM. Trimming took off 2 bases at V and 4 bases at J, with 9 bases between the two ends. Here the CDR3 DNA reads TGTGCCAGCAGTTTACATGGCCGATACGAGCAGTACTTC. Translation: CASSLHGRYEQYF. Filled out from reference TRBV28 and TRBJ2-7, the complete variable domain reads DVKVTQSSRYLVKRTGEKVFLECVQDMDHENMFWYRQDPGLGLRLIYFSYDVKMKEKGDIPEGYSVSREKKERFSLILESASTNQTSMYLCASSLHGRYEQYFGPGTRLTVT.

This clonotype was observed many times. The chain uses TRBV6-5 and TRBJ1-1; 11 nucleotides align to TRBD1. This CDR3 is 14 amino acids long. Germline CDR1 and CDR2: MNHEY and SVGAGI. V was clipped by 5 bases and J by 5 bases; unmatched bases: 4. This CDR3 reads CASSGQGARTEAFF. The DNA of the CDR3 is TGTGCCAGCAGTGGACAGGGGGCGCGGACTGAAGCTTTCTTT.

In this sample, this clonotype turned up a few times. The rearrangement links TRBV6-8 to TRBJ1-6; D gene unclear. The length of the CDR3 is 16 residues. Germline values: CDR1 MNHGY, CDR2 SAAAGT. V lost 9 bases and J lost 8, with 23 bases in between. The CDR3 DNA reads as TGTGCCAGTCAAAAAGGATACCGGCTGAGAGATTCACCCCTCCACTTT. Protein: CASQKGYRLRDSPLHF.

This clonotype was counted a few times. The gene calls are TRBV29-1 and TRBJ2-1, with D hard to call. The CDR3 consists of 13 residues. From germline, CDR1 is SQVTM and CDR2 ANQGSEA. Trimming took 0 bases from V and 4 from J, leaving 7 bases between them. CDR3 region: CSVEEDPYNEQFF. DNA for the CDR3: TGCAGCGTTGAAGAAGACCCGTACAATGAGCAGTTCTTC.

This clonotype has a handful of counts. This chain links TRBV29-1 with TRBJ2-5, with D possibly matching TRBD2 (5 bases). With 3 bases removed from V and 5 bases from J, the gap between germline ends came to 13 bases. CDR1 is SQVTM and CDR2 is ANQGSEA in the germline V gene. The CDR3 runs to 13 residues. CDR3 protein: CSVEIVTGETQYF. The CDR3 nucleotides are TGCAGCGTTGAGATCGTGACGGGGGAGACCCAGTACTTC.